This T cell receptor beta chain stems from a study of CD8+CD57+ T cells in acquired aplastic anemia (dated by TCRdb to the late 2010s). As for the study more broadly: Extracted DNA from sorted CD4+ and CD8+ cells averaged around 3.4 ug, ranging from roughly 0.2 to 30 ug. CD8+CD57+ expansion was defined as a frequency above the mean frequency observed in healthy subjects.

The patients picked for sequencing were ones in whom flow cytometry had shown an expansion of CD8+CD57+ cells. Every patient had severe acquired aplastic anemia, diagnosed using the International Study of Aplastic Anemia and Agranulocytosis and Camitta criteria. Patients had received no therapy at the time of blood sampling. The study deep-sequenced TCR repertoires of sorted CD4+ and CD8+ blood T cells from severe aplastic anemia patients and healthy subjects. Patients were enrolled in the USA under clinicaltrials.gov protocols 00001620, 01623167, 00001397, 00071045, 00081523 and 00961064. Ficoll-Paque density gradient centrifugation was used to isolate peripheral blood mononuclear cells. Before DNA extraction, CD4+ and CD8+ T cells were sorted with FACS or magnetic beads. Relative to germline, V is 9 bases shorter and J is 2 bases shorter, with 13 bases between their ends. Based on the germline V gene, the CDR1 and CDR2 sequences are SNHLY and FYNNEI. The CDR3 contains 13 residues, cysteine and phenylalanine counted. Only the CDR3 DNA is retained, 39 bases long and in frame from the first base.

Findings and caveats that apply to the study as a whole: Between patients and healthy controls, no significant difference in CD8+ Simpson's diversity was found (P=0.060). About 28 CD8+ CDR3 sequences were found in both patients and controls but appeared to be highly expressed in patients and within the immunodominant clones of the patients.

Note on this clonotype: Its antigen is currently not known. No base-level quality is on record; no much larger clone is a single base apart.

Genomic DNA was used as template for profiling of TCR beta VDJ combinations and CDR3 sequences. An Illumina HiSeq 2000 was the platform used for TCR repertoire sequencing. On the study's bioinformatics: TRBV/TRBJ rearrangement plots, CDR3 size and DJ length profiles, and Simpson's diversity index were used to assess repertoires. Whichever DNA sequence was most abundant in the deep sequencing data was defined as the immunodominant clone. CDR3 amino acid sequences were screened for sharing across subjects and compared with published repertoires and the VDJdb database. The raw public data were reprocessed by TCRdb itself: fastp quality trimming at Q25, MiXCR clonotype calling, in-frame beta chains only. Entries that share a CDR3 protein sequence are merged under the most common genes and DNA. These V and J calls derive from TCRdb rather than the authors' analysis. Here the sample has some 200,000 distinct CDR3 sequences; about half occur a single time. The ten top clones hold 1.8% of the sample.

The TCR comes from a human donor with aplastic anemia. Here the chain combines TRBV2 and TRBJ2-5; the D gene is perhaps TRBD1, on 6 matching bases. The sample was sorted CD4+, CD8+, or CD8+CD57+ T cells (not recorded which) from PBMCs. The DNA sequence is TGTGCCAGAGGATCACAGGGACAAGAGACCCAGTACTTC. The translation is CARGSQGQETQYF.